This T cell receptor (beta chain) was documented in a study of blood T cell repertoires in COVID-19. Study summary: PBMCs, B-cell-depleted T cells, or T cells provided the cDNA or gDNA that made up the material.

TCRdb's copy holds only in-frame clones and misses some; the assay was immunoSEQ multiplex PCR. The sample lists hundreds of thousands of clones, 65% to 90% occurring once. Germline V lookup: CDR1 SNHLY, CDR2 FYNNEI. The CDR3 is 19 amino acids. Trimming cost V 2 bases and J 4 bases, with 24 bases left between them. The receptor comes from a human donor in a cohort sampled during active COVID-19. Material: peripheral blood. This chain joins TRBV2 and TRBJ1-5; possible D gene TRBD1, 5 bases. The CDR3 DNA follows: TGTGCCAGCAGTGAAACTGGAACAGGCACGTCGTTCCTGAATCAGCCCCAGCATTTT. This encodes CASSETGTGTSFLNQPQHF.